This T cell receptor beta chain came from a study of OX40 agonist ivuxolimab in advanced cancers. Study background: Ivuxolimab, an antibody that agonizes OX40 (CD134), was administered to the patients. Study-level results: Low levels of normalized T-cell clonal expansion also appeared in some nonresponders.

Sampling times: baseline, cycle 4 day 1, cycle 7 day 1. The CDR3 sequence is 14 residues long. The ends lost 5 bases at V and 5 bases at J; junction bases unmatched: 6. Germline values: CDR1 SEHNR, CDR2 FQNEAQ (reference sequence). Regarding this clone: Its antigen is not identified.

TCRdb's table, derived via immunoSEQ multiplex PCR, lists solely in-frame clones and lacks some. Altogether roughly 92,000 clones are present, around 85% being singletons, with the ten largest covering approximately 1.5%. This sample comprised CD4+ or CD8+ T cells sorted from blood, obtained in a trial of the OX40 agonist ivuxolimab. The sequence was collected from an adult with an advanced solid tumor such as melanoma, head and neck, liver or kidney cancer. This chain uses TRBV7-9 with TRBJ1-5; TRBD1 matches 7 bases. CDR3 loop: CASSHDRADQPQHF. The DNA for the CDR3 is TGTGCCAGCAGCCACGACAGGGCCGATCAGCCCCAGCATTTT. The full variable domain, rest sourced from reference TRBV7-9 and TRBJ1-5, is DTGVSQNPRHKITKRGQNVTFRCDPISEHNRLYWYRQTLGQGPEFLTYFQNEAQLEKSRLLSDRFSAERPKGSFSTLEIQRTEQGDSAMYLCASSHDRADQPQHFGDGTRLSIL.